A selection of T cell receptor beta chains follows, all from one sample in a study of beta chain features in type 1 diabetes. The data were produced by immunoSEQ multiplex PCR, yet TCRdb's version contains in-frame clones alone and is incomplete. This sample has a few hundred thousand clones; roughly a tenth occur once, and the top ten carry around 0.66%. The specimen was central memory CD4+ T cells from blood. The receptors shown here come from a man aged 25-45 years with type 1 diabetes. Both conserved end residues are part of each CDR3. D genes are given only for firm matches. Size is omitted from some rows. Given values are once, few, many or a class for expanded clones.

CDR3 DNA: TGTGCCAGCAGCTTGTATAGTGGCGGATTCTATGGCTACACCTTC
CDR3 protein: CASSLYSGGFYGYTF
clone size: many
V gene: TRBV7-9
D gene: -
J gene: TRBJ1-2

CDR3 DNA: TGTGCCAGCAGCTTAACTCAAGAGACCCAGTACTTC
CDR3 protein: CASSLTQETQYF
clone size: -
V gene: TRBV5-4
D gene: -
J gene: TRBJ2-5

CDR3 DNA: TGTGCCAGCAGCTCCTTCCATGAGCAGTTCTTC
CDR3 protein: CASSSFHEQFF
clone size: few
V gene: TRBV5-6
D gene: -
J gene: TRBJ2-1

CDR3 DNA: TGTGCCAGCAGCCTCACAAGAGAGAGCAGAGGGGAGACCCAGTACTTC
CDR3 protein: CASSLTRESRGETQYF
clone size: few
V gene: TRBV11-1
D gene: -
J gene: TRBJ2-5

CDR3 DNA: TGTGCCAGCAGCCTCCAAGGAGGGGCGGGACAGGGAAGGTTTGGCCCCTACAATGAGCAGTTCTTC
CDR3 protein: CASSLQGGAGQGRFGPYNEQFF
clone size: -
V gene: TRBV4-2
D gene: TRBD1
J gene: TRBJ2-1

CDR3 DNA: TGTGCCAGCAGCGCGTCCTTGGCAGAAGAGACCCAGTACTTC
CDR3 protein: CASSASLAEETQYF
clone size: -
V gene: TRBV7-2
D gene: -
J gene: TRBJ2-5

CDR3 DNA: TGCAGTGCTAGCGTACTATCTGAGCAGTTCTTC
CDR3 protein: CSASVLSEQFF
clone size: few
V gene: TRBV20-1
D gene: -
J gene: TRBJ2-1

CDR3 DNA: TGTGCCAGCAGTATATCCGCGAACACCGGGGAGCTGTTTTTT
CDR3 protein: CASSISANTGELFF
clone size: once
V gene: TRBV6-5
D gene: -
J gene: TRBJ2-2

CDR3 DNA: TGTGCCTGGGGTCTGGGCCATGAGCAGTTCTTC
CDR3 protein: CAWGLGHEQFF
clone size: many
V gene: TRBV30
D gene: -
J gene: TRBJ2-1

CDR3 DNA: TGTGCCAGCAGCTTGGCACTAGCGGGAAACTACGAGCAGTACTTC
CDR3 protein: CASSLALAGNYEQYF
clone size: many
V gene: TRBV5-5
D gene: TRBD2
J gene: TRBJ2-7

CDR3 DNA: TGCGCCAGCAGCTTTCAGACTAGCGGCAATGAGCAGTTCTTC
CDR3 protein: CASSFQTSGNEQFF
clone size: -
V gene: TRBV5-1
D gene: TRBD2
J gene: TRBJ2-1

CDR3 DNA: TGTGCCACCCGCCCGGATGATGACAATGAGCAGTTCTTC
CDR3 protein: CATRPDDDNEQFF
clone size: many
V gene: TRBV10-3
D gene: -
J gene: TRBJ2-1

CDR3 DNA: TGTGCCAGCAGTCCTCAGGGACAAGAGACCCAGTACTTC
CDR3 protein: CASSPQGQETQYF
clone size: -
V gene: TRBV6-6
D gene: -
J gene: TRBJ2-5

CDR3 DNA: TGTGCCAGTAGTATCCTTGGGGCTGCGGGGGCGACGAACTATGGCTACACCTTC
CDR3 protein: CASSILGAAGATNYGYTF
clone size: few
V gene: TRBV19
D gene: -
J gene: TRBJ1-2

CDR3 DNA: TGTGCCAGCAGACCAGGGACCGGGGAGCTGTTTTTT
CDR3 protein: CASRPGTGELFF
clone size: -
V gene: TRBV28
D gene: -
J gene: TRBJ2-2

CDR3 DNA: TGCGCCAGCAGCTTCGGGGCTAGCAAAGCGGGAACCGGGGAGCTGTTTTTT
CDR3 protein: CASSFGASKAGTGELFF
clone size: -
V gene: TRBV5-1
D gene: TRBD2
J gene: TRBJ2-2

CDR3 DNA: TGCGCCAGCAGCTTGGCAGGACAGGGACAAGAGACCCAGTACTTC
CDR3 protein: CASSLAGQGQETQYF
clone size: -
V gene: TRBV5-1
D gene: TRBD1
J gene: TRBJ2-5

CDR3 DNA: TGTGCCAGCAGCCTAGGGGGTAACAGACACAATGAGCAGTTCTTC
CDR3 protein: CASSLGGNRHNEQFF
clone size: -
V gene: TRBV28
D gene: -
J gene: TRBJ2-1

CDR3 DNA: TGTGCCAGCTCACCAGGGACAGGCCAAGAGACCCAGTACTTC
CDR3 protein: CASSPGTGQETQYF
clone size: -
V gene: TRBV18
D gene: TRBD1
J gene: TRBJ2-5

CDR3 DNA: TGTGCCAGCAGTTTAGGGGGGCCGAATCCTTATGGCTACACCTTC
CDR3 protein: CASSLGGPNPYGYTF
clone size: -
V gene: TRBV28
D gene: -
J gene: TRBJ1-2

CDR3 DNA: TGTGCCAGCAGCCTCTTTGAGGAAGAGACCCAGTACTTC
CDR3 protein: CASSLFEEETQYF
clone size: once
V gene: TRBV7-3
D gene: -
J gene: TRBJ2-5

CDR3 DNA: TGTGCCAGCAGCTCCCCCTCGACAGCCCACAATGAGCAGTTCTTC
CDR3 protein: CASSSPSTAHNEQFF
clone size: few
V gene: TRBV7-8
D gene: -
J gene: TRBJ2-1

CDR3 DNA: TGTGCCAGCAGCTTAGGGGAATACAATGAGCAGTTCTTC
CDR3 protein: CASSLGEYNEQFF
clone size: few
V gene: TRBV7-2
D gene: -
J gene: TRBJ2-1

CDR3 DNA: TGTGCCAGCAGCTTGGAGTCAGGGGGGACCAGGGAGCAGTACTTC
CDR3 protein: CASSLESGGTREQYF
clone size: -
V gene: TRBV5-4
D gene: -
J gene: TRBJ2-7

CDR3 DNA: TGTGCCAGCAGCTTAGTATGGGACAGTCGCACCTACGAGCAGTACTTC
CDR3 protein: CASSLVWDSRTYEQYF
clone size: few
V gene: TRBV11-2
D gene: TRBD1
J gene: TRBJ2-7

CDR3 DNA: TGTGCCATCGAGGCTAGACCTCAAGAGACCCAGTACTTC
CDR3 protein: CAIEARPQETQYF
clone size: -
V gene: TRBV10-3
D gene: -
J gene: TRBJ2-5

CDR3 DNA: TGTGCCAGCAGAGGGGGTGGGAGCAATCAGCCCCAGCATTTT
CDR3 protein: CASRGGGSNQPQHF
clone size: -
V gene: TRBV25-1
D gene: -
J gene: TRBJ1-5

CDR3 DNA: TGTGCCTGGAGTGGGGGGACAGGCCCAGATACGCAGTATTTT
CDR3 protein: CAWSGGTGPDTQYF
clone size: few
V gene: TRBV30
D gene: TRBD1
J gene: TRBJ2-3

CDR3 DNA: TGTGCCAGCGGGGGGGATTATAACGAGCAGTACTTC
CDR3 protein: CASGGDYNEQYF
clone size: -
V gene: TRBV9
D gene: TRBD2
J gene: TRBJ2-7

CDR3 DNA: TGTGCCAGCAGCTCCGGGACTAGCGGGAGTGTTTACTACAATGAGCAGTTCTTC
CDR3 protein: CASSSGTSGSVYYNEQFF
clone size: few
V gene: TRBV7-9
D gene: TRBD2
J gene: TRBJ2-1

CDR3 DNA: TGCGCCAGCAGCACGATAATGACAGGGGAAAGCGAAAAACTGTTTTTT
CDR3 protein: CASSTIMTGESEKLFF
clone size: few
V gene: TRBV5-1
D gene: TRBD1
J gene: TRBJ1-4

CDR3 DNA: TGCGCCAGCAGTGGACAGGTTAAAGAGACCCAGTACTTC
CDR3 protein: CASSGQVKETQYF
clone size: -
V gene: TRBV10-1
D gene: -
J gene: TRBJ2-5

CDR3 DNA: TGTGCCAGCAGTGGGACTAGCGGGACCGGGGCCAAAAACATTCAGTACTTC
CDR3 protein: CASSGTSGTGAKNIQYF
clone size: few
V gene: TRBV6-1
D gene: TRBD2
J gene: TRBJ2-4

CDR3 DNA: TGCAGCGCTGGGGGAGGGAGCGAGGAGCAGTTCTTC
CDR3 protein: CSAGGGSEEQFF
clone size: -
V gene: TRBV29-1
D gene: TRBD2
J gene: TRBJ2-1

CDR3 DNA: TGCGCCAGCAGCCAAGGAGGTGGAAAGAACACTGAAGCTTTCTTT
CDR3 protein: CASSQGGGKNTEAFF
clone size: few
V gene: TRBV4-1
D gene: -
J gene: TRBJ1-1

CDR3 DNA: TGTGCCAGTAGTCCTCGGACAGGCCGAGGCTACGAGCAGTACTTC
CDR3 protein: CASSPRTGRGYEQYF
clone size: few
V gene: TRBV19
D gene: TRBD1
J gene: TRBJ2-7

CDR3 DNA: TGTGCCAGCAGCTCACTTCTGGGGGCGACTGGGAACACTGAAGCTTTCTTT
CDR3 protein: CASSSLLGATGNTEAFF
clone size: few
V gene: TRBV11-2
D gene: -
J gene: TRBJ1-1

CDR3 DNA: TGTGCCAGCGTTCGGGCGATCAATCAGCCCCAGCATTTT
CDR3 protein: CASVRAINQPQHF
clone size: few
V gene: TRBV2
D gene: -
J gene: TRBJ1-5

CDR3 DNA: TGCGCCAGCAGCCAAGATCCGACGGATTCCTACGAGCAGTACTTC
CDR3 protein: CASSQDPTDSYEQYF
clone size: -
V gene: TRBV4-3
D gene: -
J gene: TRBJ2-7

CDR3 DNA: TGCGCCAGCAGCTTGGGGGGCGCGATAGGTAATCAGCCCCAGCATTTT
CDR3 protein: CASSLGGAIGNQPQHF
clone size: -
V gene: TRBV5-1
D gene: -
J gene: TRBJ1-5

CDR3 DNA: TGTGCCAGCAGTTACGAGGGTTTGCAGCCCCAGCATTTT
CDR3 protein: CASSYEGLQPQHF
clone size: -
V gene: TRBV6-6
D gene: -
J gene: TRBJ1-5

CDR3 DNA: TGTGCCAGCACCGGGTGGGGCAATGAGCAGTTCTTC
CDR3 protein: CASTGWGNEQFF
clone size: many
V gene: TRBV2
D gene: -
J gene: TRBJ2-1

CDR3 DNA: TGTGCCAGCAGCTTAGTGAAGGGAAGCTCCTACGAGCAGTACTTC
CDR3 protein: CASSLVKGSSYEQYF
clone size: -
V gene: TRBV7-8
D gene: -
J gene: TRBJ2-7